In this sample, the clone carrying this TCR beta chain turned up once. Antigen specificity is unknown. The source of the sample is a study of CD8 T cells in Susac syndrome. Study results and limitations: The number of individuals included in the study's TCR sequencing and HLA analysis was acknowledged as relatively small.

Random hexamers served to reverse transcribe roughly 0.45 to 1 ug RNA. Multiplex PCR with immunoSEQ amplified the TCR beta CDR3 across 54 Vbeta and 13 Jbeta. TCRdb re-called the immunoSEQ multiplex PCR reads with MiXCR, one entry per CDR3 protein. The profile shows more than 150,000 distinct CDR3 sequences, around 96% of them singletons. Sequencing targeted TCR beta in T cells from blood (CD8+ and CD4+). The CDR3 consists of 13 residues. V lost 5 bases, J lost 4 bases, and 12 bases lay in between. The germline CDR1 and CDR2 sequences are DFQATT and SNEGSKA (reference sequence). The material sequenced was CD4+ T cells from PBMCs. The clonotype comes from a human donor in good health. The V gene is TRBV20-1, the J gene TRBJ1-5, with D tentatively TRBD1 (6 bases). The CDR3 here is CSADPGQNQPQHF. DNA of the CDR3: TGCAGTGCTGACCCTGGACAGAATCAGCCCCAGCATTTT.